This T cell receptor beta chain was sequenced in a study of beta chain features in type 1 diabetes. Trimming took off 0 bases at V and 8 bases at J, with 14 bases between the two ends. CDR1 and CDR2 (germline): SGHDT, YYEEEE. The CDR3 has 14 residues. Reverse transcribing all isolated RNA meant expressed TCRB transcripts were sequenced. The protocol was immunoSEQ multiplex PCR, while the TCRdb copy is restricted to in-frame clones and leaves out a portion. The repertoire holds hundreds of thousands of clones, with roughly 15% as singletons. The sample comprised naive CD4+ T cells from blood. V and J are TRBV5-6 and TRBJ1-2; a possible D gene is TRBD1 (5 bases). This receptor was obtained from a man aged 18-30 years in good health. CDR3 coding DNA: TGTGCCAGCAGCTTGGTTCGGGGACCGAAGGGCTACACCTTC. Amino acid sequence: CASSLVRGPKGYTF.